The next 17 T cell receptor beta chains were all read from a single sample in a study of cytomegalovirus exposure and HLA in healthy donors. Amplification used 60 Vbeta primers and 13 Jbeta primers. Method: immunoSEQ multiplex PCR; TCRdb's copy keeps in-frame clones and lacks some. Counted here are around 220,000 clones, about 80% occurring once; the ten biggest clones make up around 2%. Sequenced input: PBMCs. Receptor source: a man between 18 and 35 years old in good health and CMV-seronegative.

This chain uses TRBV7-2 with TRBJ2-3, with TRBD2 identical over 8 bases. CDR3 length: 16 residues. Germline loops: CDR1 SGHTA, CDR2 FQGNSA. The J segment lost 4 bases and the V segment lost 5 bases, leaving 11 bases of the junction unmatched. CDR3 amino acids: CASSHQGLGPADTQYF. The DNA for the CDR3 is TGTGCCAGCAGCCACCAGGGACTAGGACCTGCAGATACGCAGTATTTT.

The rearrangement links TRBV2 to TRBJ1-4, with a possible D match to TRBD1 (5 bases). The V and J ends lost 7 bases and 2 bases respectively, with 14 bases between them. The CDR3 extends over 15 amino acids. CDR1 and CDR2 (germline): SNHLY, FYNNEI. The CDR3 nucleotides read TGTGCCAGCAAGGATCCGCGGGGGACTAATGAAAAACTGTTTTTT. Translation gives CASKDPRGTNEKLFF.

On this clone: Other DNA sequences in this specimen translate into the identical CDR3. V and J are TRBV27 and TRBJ2-1; 7 positions match TRBD2. Losses at the gene ends were 3 bases for V and 8 bases for J; bases not matched to a gene: 10. Germline-derived CDR1 and CDR2 are MNHEY and SMNVEV (reference sequence). This CDR3 spans 15 amino acids. This CDR3 reads CASSFGTGGSDEQFF. CDR3 coding DNA: TGTGCCAGCAGTTTTGGGACGGGGGGTAGCGATGAGCAGTTCTTC.

The chain carries TRBV11-2 and TRBJ2-7; perhaps TRBD2 as D (5 bases). The length of the CDR3 is 13 residues. Trimming took 1 base from V and 9 from J, leaving 13 bases between them. Germline V gene lookup returns CDR1 SGHAT and CDR2 FQNNGV. Here the CDR3 reads CASSLALHAGQYF. CDR3 in DNA: TGTGCCAGCAGCTTAGCCCTGCACGCGGGGCAGTACTTC.

The chain uses TRBV15 and TRBJ2-7; maybe TRBD2 (5 bases). Trimming removed 1 base at V and 2 bases at J, with 15 bases between. The germline gives CDR1 LNHNV, CDR2 YYDKDF (reference sequence). The CDR3 is 16 amino acids. The CDR3 DNA is TGTGCCACCAGCAGAGTAAGGGTTTCGGGGACCTACGAGCAGTACTTC. Protein: CATSRVRVSGTYEQYF. Based on the CDR3 plus reference TRBV15 and TRBJ2-7, the full variable domain is DAMVIQNPRYQVTQFGKPVTLSCSQTLNHNVMYWYQQKSSQAPKLLFHYYDKDFNNEADTPDNFQSRRPNTSFCFLDIRSPGLGDTAMYLCATSRVRVSGTYEQYFGPGTRLTVT.

The CDR3 region is CASSGGVPNYGYTF. CDR3 nucleotides: TGCGCCAGCAGCGGAGGGGTTCCGAACTATGGCTACACCTTC. The rearrangement links TRBV5-1 to TRBJ1-2; the D gene is possibly TRBD1 (5 bases). CDR3 length equals 14 residues. Germline lookup yields CDR1 SGHRS and CDR2 YFSETQ. Trimming shortened V by 4 bases and J by 2 bases, and 12 bases separated the two germline ends. The whole variable domain, filled in from reference TRBV5-1 and TRBJ1-2, reads KAGVTQTPRYLIKTRGQQVTLSCSPISGHRSVSWYQQTPGQGLQFLFEYFSETQRNKGNFPGRFSGRQFSNSRSEMNVSTLELGDSALYLCASSGGVPNYGYTFGSGTRLTVV.

The chain has TRBV6-1 and TRBJ2-7; 13 nucleotides agree with TRBD2. V was pared by 8 bases and J by 3 bases, with 7 bases of the junction left unmatched. Germline CDR1 is MNHNS and CDR2 is SASEGT. There are 15 residues in the CDR3. The CDR3 DNA reads as TGTGCCAGCTGCCGAGGGACTAGCGGGAACTACGAGCAGTACTTC. Protein: CASCRGTSGNYEQYF.

As concerns this clone: The same CDR3 arises from other DNA sequences in this sample as well. The chain carries TRBV9 and TRBJ2-6; D uncertain. V lost 4 bases to trimming and J lost 2 bases, with 7 bases between them. Germline V gives CDR1 SGDLS, CDR2 YYNGEE. The CDR3 runs 14 residues. The CDR3: CASSPQTGANVLTF. The CDR3 bases are TGTGCCAGCAGCCCCCAGACTGGGGCCAACGTCCTGACTTTC.

This clone was counted a single time. J is TRBJ2-1 and V is TRBV5-1; TRBD1 is a possible D gene (5 bases). The CDR3 totals 15 residues. Trimming removed 4 bases at V and 0 bases at J, with 11 bases between. CDR1 is SGHRS, CDR2 YFSETQ, per germline. CDR3 in DNA: TGCGCCAGCAGCGACAGTTGGAGCTCCTACAATGAGCAGTTCTTC. This sequence encodes CASSDSWSSYNEQFF.

The chain employs TRBV6-6 and TRBJ2-1; possible D gene TRBD2, 5 bases. V was clipped by 6 bases and J by 7 bases, with 13 bases between them. The length of the CDR3 is 13 residues. CDR1 is MNHNY and CDR2 is SVGAGI in the germline V gene (reference sequence). CDR3 in DNA: TGTGCCAGCAGCCTAGCTGGGAGAAATGAGCAGTTCTTC. It encodes CASSLAGRNEQFF.

The rearrangement joins TRBV6-1 to TRBJ2-7; D is uncertain. The length of the CDR3 is 13 residues. V shed 4 bases and J shed 0 bases, with 7 bases lying between them. Per germline, CDR1 MNHNS and CDR2 SASEGT. CDR3 sequence reads: CASSVRVSYEQYF. DNA for the CDR3: TGTGCCAGCAGTGTACGGGTCTCCTACGAGCAGTACTTC.

This clone was found a few times. V is TRBV27 and J is TRBJ2-1; 8 nucleotides match TRBD1. The germline CDR1 and CDR2 sequences are MNHEY and SMNVEV (reference sequence). The junction had 10 bases not matched to a gene; V was cut back by 5 bases and J by 10 bases. This CDR3 has 14 residues. Written as DNA, the CDR3 is TGTGCCAGCAGTCTTGCGACAGGGGCCGGAGAGCAGTTCTTC. Translating gives CASSLATGAGEQFF.

Only a few counts were recorded for this clone. The J gene is TRBJ1-2, the V gene TRBV7-6, with D maybe TRBD1 (5 bases). The germline V and J ends were trimmed by 1 base and 1 base, with 28 bases remaining between them. CDR3 length: 21 amino acids. CDR1 is SGHVS, CDR2 FNYEAQ, per germline. Here the CDR3 DNA reads TGTGCCAGCAGCTTAGGTCCCGGGGCGGGAAAATACAAAAGACTTAACTATGGCTACACCTTC. It yields the protein CASSLGPGAGKYKRLNYGYTF.

On this clone: A junction boundary mismatches the germline segment, possibly from a read error. The same CDR3 is also encoded by other DNA sequences in this sample. The genes are TRBV30 and TRBJ1-6; 9 nucleotides match TRBD1. Per germline, CDR1 GTSNPN and CDR2 SVGIG (reference sequence). The CDR3 runs 16 residues. The CDR3 region has the DNA TGTGCCTGGAGTGTACGGTGGGGACAGGGCCCTTCACCCCTCCACTTC. Amino acids: CAWSVRWGQGPSPLHF.

As regards this clone: This sample includes further DNA sequences coding for the same CDR3. This sequence joins TRBV6-5 and TRBJ2-7, with 7 bases aligning to TRBD1. Germline trimming cut 9 bases from V and 1 base from J; bases unmatched to any gene: 6. This CDR3 region has 13 residues. Germline CDR1 reads MNHEY; CDR2 reads SVGAGI. The CDR3 DNA follows: TGTGCCAGTCGACGACAGGGATCCTACGAGCAGTACTTC. Translating gives CASRRQGSYEQYF.

The J gene is TRBJ1-4, the V gene TRBV7-9; TRBD1 matches 7 bases. J lost 4 bases, V lost 5 bases, and 7 bases had no gene match. Germline CDR1 SEHNR, CDR2 FQNEAQ (reference sequence). The CDR3 extends over 15 amino acids. The chain's CDR3 is CASSRDSANNEKLFF. The CDR3 DNA reads TGTGCCAGCAGCCGGGACAGCGCCAATAATGAAAAACTGTTTTTT.

Regarding this clone: Other DNA variants within this sample encode the same CDR3. This chain uses TRBV6-1 with TRBJ2-5, with 8 nucleotides matching TRBD1. CDR3 length equals 13 residues. Trimming cost V 6 bases and J 6 bases; bases outside gene matches: 6. Germline V gives CDR1 MNHNS, CDR2 SASEGT. CDR3 in DNA: TGTGCCAGCAGGCGCGGACAGGGAAAGACCCAGTACTTC. Residues: CASRRGQGKTQYF.